The rows below give T cell receptor beta chains drawn from one sample of a study of T cells after yellow fever vaccination. TCRdb called the 5' RACE reads again in MiXCR, with one record for every CDR3 protein. The sample has some 200,000 distinct CDR3 sequences, under 3.5% seen once. Specimen: CD4+ T cells sorted from PBMCs, collected 10 days after the yellow fever booster vaccination. These receptors all come from a young man who received the YFV17D yellow fever vaccine. CDR3s include the opening cysteine and the closing phenylalanine or tryptophan. Fields, in order: V gene, clone size, D gene, J gene, CDR3 DNA, CDR3 protein. A D gene is named only where the DNA matches it firmly. Rows may omit the clone size; those that give it use once, few, many or a size class.

TRBV4-2	many	-	TRBJ2-6	TGTGCCAGCAGCCAAGATCACCGTAGAAGCTCTGGGGCCAACGTCCTGACTTTC	CASSQDHRRSSGANVLTF
TRBV6-2/TRBV6-3	-	-	TRBJ2-7	TGTGCCAGCTACGGGTGGTCCCCCTACGAGCAGTACTTC	CASYGWSPYEQYF
TRBV12-3/TRBV12-4	few	TRBD1	TRBJ1-5	TGTGCCAGCAGTTTAACCCCAGGGGACAGTCAGCCCCAGCATTTT	CASSLTPGDSQPQHF
TRBV7-3	-	-	TRBJ2-5	TGTGCCAGCAGCCTATCGTCGCGGGAGACCCAGTACTTC	CASSLSSRETQYF
TRBV7-9	many	-	TRBJ2-3	TGTGCCAGCAGCCCTGCAGCCAGGACTGTGGCAGATACGCAGTATTTT	CASSPAARTVADTQYF
TRBV4-1	many	TRBD1	TRBJ1-1	TGCGCCAGCAGCCACCCTGGGACAGGGGGTTTTGGAGGGGTGGGCACTGAAGCTTTCTTT	CASSHPGTGGFGGVGTEAFF
TRBV6-5	-	-	TRBJ1-4	TGTGCCAGCAGTTCCTCTGGAGGGGTTGAAAAACTGTTTTTT	CASSSSGGVEKLFF
TRBV5-1	few	TRBD2	TRBJ2-7	TGCGCCAGCTGGCGGCAGGGAGGGTCCTACGAGCAGTACTTC	CASWRQGGSYEQYF
TRBV3-1	-	-	TRBJ1-1	TGTGCCAGCAGCCGTGGCCCACCCCAGGGGCTGTTCTTT	CASSRGPPQGLFF
TRBV10-3	many	TRBD2	TRBJ2-3	TGTGCCGTTCAGGAACCGACTAGCGGGGGGGCAAATACGCAGTATTTT	CAVQEPTSGGANTQYF
TRBV12-5	many	-	TRBJ2-1	TGTGCTAGTGGTTTGATCCCCCGGTTGACCTACAATGAGCAGTTCTTC	CASGLIPRLTYNEQFF